The T cell receptor beta chain described here comes from a study of vaccination and CD4 T cells after COVID-19. The Oncomine TCR Beta short-read assay generated sequence data from the DNA of cultured CD4+ T cells. TCRdb itself ran the PCR reads through MiXCR, one entry per CDR3 protein. The data show 3,500 to 4,000 distinct CDR3 sequences, with about 71% seen just once and under 40% held by the top ten. Remarks on this clonotype: Its target is not known.

The treatment here: roughly 10-day PBMC culture with coronavirus spike peptide pools or control peptides (ViraFEST assay). The authors cultured around 2.1 million PBMCs per well with 8.5 to 10 IU/ml IL-2 and 8 to 10 ug/ml peptide pools. The origin of this receptor is a human donor who had recovered from COVID-19. Sequencing was done on a sample of CD4+ T cells from blood, cultured in vitro.

Here the CDR3 reads CASNHSPGQPQHF. CDR3 DNA: TGTGCCAGCAACCACTCACCGGGCCAGCCCCAGCATTTT. The V call is TRBV7-2, the J call TRBJ1-5; D is undetermined. V dropped 7 bases and J dropped 7 bases, with 14 bases sitting between them. The CDR3 runs to 13 residues. Germline V gene lookup returns CDR1 SGHTA and CDR2 FQGNSA.